The following is a T cell receptor beta chain sequence with its context. The data were obtained in a study of monozygotic twins with inflammatory bowel disease. TCRdb reprocessed the 5' RACE reads, keeping one entry per CDR3 protein, no DNA. The ten top clones account for roughly 8%, within a sample of about 200,000 distinct CDR3 sequences. This CDR3 has 13 residues. The sample taken for sequencing was blood. The receptor was derived from a human donor with ulcerative colitis or Crohn's disease, or a healthy co-twin of an affected twin (not recorded which). The genes are TRBV12-3 or TRBV12-4 and TRBJ1-1. The CDR3: CASSFFGRGEAFF.